This TCR beta chain was sequenced for a study of regulatory T cells in long-lasting Graves disease. Stated time point: newly diagnosed GD, antithyroid drugs for less than 3 months. RNA isolated from PBMCs was used to make the TCR library. HTBI primers from iRepertoire and Arm-PCR of CDR3 regions yielded the TCR beta libraries. TCRdb analysed the multiplex PCR reads with MiXCR anew, one entry per CDR3 protein. This table holds about 620,000 distinct CDR3 sequences, roughly 15% found once. The data were also submitted as part of a second study, on T cells in Graves' hyperthyroidism and ophthalmopathy.

The material was peripheral blood mononuclear cells (PBMCs), obtained at new diagnosis, from a patient treated with antithyroid drugs. This TCR was recovered from a woman aged 25 to 45 with Graves disease.

The CDR3, as DNA: TGTGCCAGCAGAATCTTGGACGGTAGCAATCAGCCCCAGCATTTT. Its protein is CASRILDGSNQPQHF. The rearrangement uses TRBV28 and TRBJ1-5; D is uncertain. Trimming removed 6 bases from V and 0 bases from J, with 12 bases in between. This CDR3 is 15 amino acids long. The germline gives CDR1 MDHEN, CDR2 SYDVKM. Full variable domain (outside the CDR3, taken from reference TRBV28 and TRBJ1-5): DVKVTQSSRYLVKRTGEKVFLECVQDMDHENMFWYRQDPGLGLRLIYFSYDVKMKEKGDIPEGYSVSREKKERFSLILESASTNQTSMYLCASRILDGSNQPQHFGDGTRLSIL.